What follows is one T cell receptor (beta chain) and its context. For sequencing, patients were chosen who had shown expansion of CD8+CD57+ cells by flow cytometry. Profiling that covered TCR beta VDJ and CDR3 relied on genomic DNA as its template. TCRdb itself ran the reads through MiXCR, one entry per CDR3 protein. The sample includes roughly 250,000 distinct CDR3 sequences, around 82% seen only once; the top ten take over 35%. The record originates from a study of CD8+CD57+ T cells in acquired aplastic anemia. Germline V gene data show CDR1 as SEHNR and CDR2 as FQNEAQ (reference sequence). Trimming took 3 bases from V and 11 from J; bases not matched to a gene: 13. CDR3 length: 15 residues.

This TCR was sampled from a human donor with aplastic anemia. Sequenced sample: sorted CD4+, CD8+, or CD8+CD57+ T cells (not recorded which) from PBMCs. This chain connects TRBV7-9 to TRBJ1-1, with 9 bases aligning to TRBD1. The CDR3 protein is CASSFDLTGGSDAFF. The CDR3 DNA sequence: TGTGCCAGCAGCTTTGATCTAACAGGGGGCAGTGATGCTTTCTTT.